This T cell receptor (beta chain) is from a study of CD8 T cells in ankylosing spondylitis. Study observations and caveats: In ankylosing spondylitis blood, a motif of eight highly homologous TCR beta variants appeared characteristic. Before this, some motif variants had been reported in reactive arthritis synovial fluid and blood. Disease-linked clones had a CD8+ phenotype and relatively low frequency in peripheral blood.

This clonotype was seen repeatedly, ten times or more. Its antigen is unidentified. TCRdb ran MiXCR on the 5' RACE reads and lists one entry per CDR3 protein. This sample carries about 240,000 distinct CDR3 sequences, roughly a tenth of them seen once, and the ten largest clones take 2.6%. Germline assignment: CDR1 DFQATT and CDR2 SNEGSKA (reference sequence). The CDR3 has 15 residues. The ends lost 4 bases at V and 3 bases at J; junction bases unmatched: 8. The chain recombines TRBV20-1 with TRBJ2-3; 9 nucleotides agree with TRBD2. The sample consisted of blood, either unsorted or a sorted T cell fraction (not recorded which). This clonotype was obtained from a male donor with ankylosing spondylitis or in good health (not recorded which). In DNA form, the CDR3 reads TGCAGTGCTACGCGAGCGGGGGGCCCGACAGATACGCAGTATTTT. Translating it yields CSATRAGGPTDTQYF.